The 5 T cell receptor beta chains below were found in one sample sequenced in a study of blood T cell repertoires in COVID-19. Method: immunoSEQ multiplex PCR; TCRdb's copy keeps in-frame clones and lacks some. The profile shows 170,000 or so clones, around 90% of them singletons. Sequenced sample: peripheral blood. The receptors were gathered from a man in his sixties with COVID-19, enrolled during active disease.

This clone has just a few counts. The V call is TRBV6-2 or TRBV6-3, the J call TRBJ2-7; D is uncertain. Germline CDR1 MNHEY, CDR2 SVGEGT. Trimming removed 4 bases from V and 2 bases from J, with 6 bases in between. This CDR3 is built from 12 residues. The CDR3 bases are TGTGCCAGCAGTTTAACAGCCTACGAGCAGTACTTC. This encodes CASSLTAYEQYF.

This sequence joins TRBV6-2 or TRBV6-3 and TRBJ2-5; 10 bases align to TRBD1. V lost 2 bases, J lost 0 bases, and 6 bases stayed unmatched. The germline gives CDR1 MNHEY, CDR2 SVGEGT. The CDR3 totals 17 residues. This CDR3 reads CASSYPGTGVHQETQYF. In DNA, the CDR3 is TGTGCCAGCAGTTACCCGGGGACAGGGGTCCACCAAGAGACCCAGTACTTC.

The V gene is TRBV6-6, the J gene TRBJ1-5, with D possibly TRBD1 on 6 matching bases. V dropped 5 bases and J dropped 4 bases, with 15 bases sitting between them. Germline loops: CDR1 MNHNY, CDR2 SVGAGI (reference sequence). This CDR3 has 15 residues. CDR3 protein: CASSDPTGANQPQHF. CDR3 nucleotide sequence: TGTGCCAGCAGTGACCCGACAGGCGCTAATCAGCCCCAGCATTTT.

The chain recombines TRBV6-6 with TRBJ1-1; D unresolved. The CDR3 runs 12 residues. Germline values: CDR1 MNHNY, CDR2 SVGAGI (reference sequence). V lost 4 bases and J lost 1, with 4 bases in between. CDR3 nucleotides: TGTGCCAGCAGTTGGGCGAACACTGAAGCTTTCTTT. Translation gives CASSWANTEAFF.

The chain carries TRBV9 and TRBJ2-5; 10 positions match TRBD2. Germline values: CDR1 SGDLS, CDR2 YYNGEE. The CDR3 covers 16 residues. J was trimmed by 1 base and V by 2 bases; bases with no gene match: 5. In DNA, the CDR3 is TGTGCCAGCAGCGTCCGGACTAGCGGATTCCAAGAGACCCAGTACTTC. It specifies CASSVRTSGFQETQYF.